A single sample gave rise to the 14 T cell receptor beta chains below, sequenced in a study of T cells after posttransplantation cyclophosphamide. Sequenced by immunoSEQ multiplex PCR; TCRdb stores in-frame clones only, minus some. The sample contains around 12,000 clones, none occurring once; roughly 27% lies in the top ten. Busulfan-fludarabine conditioning, marrow transplant, and cyclophosphamide on days +3 and +4 were administered. The material sequenced was PBMCs, taken after allogeneic stem cell transplant with posttransplant cyclophosphamide. The receptors derive from a female patient in her forties or fifties who received an allogeneic stem cell transplant from a related donor, was CMV-positive, and had acute GVHD only. Part of the T cell pool may stem from the graft donor.

This chain uses TRBV18 with TRBJ1-6; no definite D call. The CDR3 is made up of 15 amino acids. Trimming left V 0 bases short and J 7 bases short, with 10 bases between. Germline CDR1 and CDR2: KGHSH and LQKENI. The CDR3 coding sequence is TGTGCCAGCTCACCACCGGACGGGGAAAATTCACCCCTCCACTTT. Residues: CASSPPDGENSPLHF.

This clone was counted a few times. This rearrangement joins TRBV6-5 to TRBJ1-1; unclear D gene. Trimming took off 6 bases at V and 0 bases at J, with 14 bases between the two ends. CDR1 is MNHEY and CDR2 is SVGAGI in the germline V gene. CDR3 length: 15 amino acids. As DNA, the CDR3 is TGTGCCAGCAGCCCCCTCTCAGGCATGAACACTGAAGCTTTCTTT. This gives the protein CASSPLSGMNTEAFF.

This clone was seen ten or more times. CDR3 amino acids: CASRSVLAGGTDTQYF. The CDR3 nucleotides are TGTGCCAGCCGTTCGGTACTAGCGGGGGGTACAGATACGCAGTATTTT. The chain combines TRBV6-5 with TRBJ2-3; 12 positions agree with TRBD2. The J segment lost 3 bases and the V segment lost 8 bases, leaving 9 bases of the junction unmatched. The CDR3 sequence is 16 residues long. Germline CDR1 reads MNHEY; CDR2 reads SVGAGI.

This clone was detected many times. This chain connects TRBV7-9 to TRBJ2-7; 8 positions agree with TRBD1. The V segment lost 5 bases and the J segment 5 bases; nucleotides outside the gene matches: 8. The CDR3 loop spans 14 amino acids. Per the germline V gene, CDR1 is SEHNR and CDR2 is FQNEAQ (reference sequence). CDR3 in amino acids: CASSQGTGFDEQYF. The CDR3, as DNA: TGTGCCAGCAGCCAAGGGACAGGTTTTGACGAGCAGTACTTC.

This clone occurred a few times. This sequence joins TRBV29-1 and TRBJ2-4, with D perhaps TRBD1 (6 bases). The ends were cut back, 4 bases at V and 4 bases at J, with 11 bases in the middle. CDR1 and CDR2 from the germline V gene are SQVTM and ANQGSEA. The CDR3 length is 13 residues. CDR3 in amino acids: CSVVQGGKNIQYF. CDR3 bases: TGCAGCGTTGTACAGGGTGGTAAAAACATTCAGTACTTC. Full variable domain (outside the CDR3, taken from reference TRBV29-1 and TRBJ2-4): SAVISQKPSRDICQRGTSLTIQCQVDSQVTMMFWYRQQPGQSLTLIATANQGSEATYESGFVIDKFPISRPNLTFSTLTVSNMSPEDSSIYLCSVVQGGKNIQYFGAGTRLSVL.

This clone was recorded many times. This sequence joins TRBV7-3 and TRBJ2-1; TRBD2 matches at 9 bases. The CDR3 runs 15 residues. CDR1 and CDR2 (germline): SGHTA, FQGTGA. The J segment lost 3 bases and the V segment lost 2 bases, leaving 2 bases of the junction unmatched. In DNA form, the CDR3 reads TGTGCCAGCAGCTTAGCGGGAGGGTTCTACAATGAGCAGTTCTTC. Translating gives CASSLAGGFYNEQFF.

The table lists this clone with many counts. This chain joins TRBV6-1 and TRBJ1-1; maybe TRBD1 (5 bases). CDR3 length: 13 amino acids. With 0 bases removed from V and 6 bases from J, the gap between germline ends came to 8 bases. Per germline, CDR1 MNHNS and CDR2 SASEGT. CDR3 residues: CASSEAGLAEAFF. As DNA, the CDR3 is TGTGCCAGCAGTGAAGCGGGACTCGCTGAAGCTTTCTTT.

In this sample, this clone turned up many times. The chain couples TRBV7-2 to TRBJ2-1; maybe TRBD1 (5 bases). V was trimmed by 5 bases and J by 6 bases, leaving 17 bases between them. The CDR3 loop spans 15 amino acids. Looked up from germline, CDR1 is SGHTA and CDR2 is FQGNSA. CDR3 region: CASSLDARETNEQFF. Here the CDR3 DNA reads TGTGCCAGCAGCCTCGATGCCAGGGAAACCAATGAGCAGTTCTTC. Full variable domain (outside the CDR3, taken from reference TRBV7-2 and TRBJ2-1): GAGVSQSPSNKVTEKGKDVELRCDPISGHTALYWYRQSLGQGLEFLIYFQGNSAPDKSGLPSDRFSAERTGGSVSTLTIQRTQQEDSAVYLCASSLDARETNEQFFGPGTRLTVL.

This clone has ten or more counts. The V gene is TRBV6-1, the J gene TRBJ2-1; maybe TRBD2 (6 bases). V lost 6 bases, J lost 4 bases, and 13 bases lay in between. The CDR3 sequence is 14 residues long. The germline gives CDR1 MNHNS, CDR2 SASEGT. CDR3 sequence reads: CASRRAGEYNEQFF. CDR3 coding DNA: TGTGCCAGCAGACGAGCGGGCGAATACAATGAGCAGTTCTTC.

This clone has at least ten counts. The chain recombines TRBV7-9 with TRBJ2-1; TRBD1 might be the D (6 bases). The CDR3 runs 13 residues. Germline CDR1 and CDR2: SEHNR and FQNEAQ (reference sequence). V lost 2 bases and J lost 6, with 8 bases in between. The CDR3 loop reads CASSLKGGNEQFF. Written as DNA, the CDR3 is TGTGCCAGCAGCTTAAAAGGGGGCAATGAGCAGTTCTTC.

In this sample, this clone turned up many times. This chain joins TRBV7-2 and TRBJ1-4; 8 nucleotides match TRBD1. Unmatched junction bases numbered 15, after V lost 4 bases and J lost 8 bases. Germline V gene sequence: CDR1 SGHTA, CDR2 FQGNSA. The CDR3 contains 17 residues. CDR3 residues: CASSSQGGTGNSEKLFF. CDR3 sequence (DNA): TGTGCCAGCAGCTCCCAGGGGGGGACAGGAAACTCCGAAAAACTGTTTTTT.

This clone showed up many times. The chain couples TRBV7-2 to TRBJ2-1, with 7 bases that match TRBD2. Unmatched junction bases numbered 2, after V lost 1 base and J lost 2 bases. CDR3 size: 15 residues. Germline loops: CDR1 SGHTA, CDR2 FQGNSA. The CDR3 sequence is CASSLVAGAYNEQFF. For the CDR3, the DNA is TGTGCCAGCAGCTTAGTGGCGGGGGCCTACAATGAGCAGTTCTTC.

Ten or more counts support this clone. This chain links TRBV28 with TRBJ2-3; 7 nucleotides agree with TRBD1. The germline V gene encodes CDR1 MDHEN and CDR2 SYDVKM. The CDR3 covers 16 residues. J gave up 2 bases and V 5 bases, and 10 bases lay outside the gene matches. CDR3 in amino acids: CASSAYRGRITDTQYF. Here the CDR3 DNA reads TGTGCCAGCAGTGCCTACAGGGGCCGAATCACAGATACGCAGTATTTT.

This chain connects TRBV10-2 to TRBJ1-6; D not resolved. V lost 4 bases and J lost 0, with 7 bases in between. The germline gives CDR1 WSHSY, CDR2 SAAADI. This CDR3 has 15 residues. This chain's CDR3 is CASSVPSSYNSPLHF. The CDR3, as DNA: TGCGCCAGCAGTGTTCCCAGCTCCTATAATTCACCCCTCCACTTT.